This T cell receptor beta chain was recovered during a study of T cells in Graves' hyperthyroidism and ophthalmopathy. This clonotype was counted between two and nine times. Amplified TCR beta CDR3 regions came from RNA transcripts. HTBI primers drove first-round RT-PCR of the TCR CDR3. A single record per CDR3 protein comes from TCRdb applying MiXCR to the multiplex PCR reads. The sample yields about 510,000 distinct CDR3 sequences, 40% to 55% seen once. The CDR3 runs 17 residues. CDR1 and CDR2 from the germline V gene are KGHDR and SFDVKD. J gave up 4 bases and V 2 bases, and 12 bases lay outside the gene matches.

The chain joins TRBV24-1 to TRBJ2-7, with 8 bases matching TRBD2. The sample consisted of peripheral blood or thyroid tissue (not recorded which). This clonotype originated in an adult woman with Graves' disease, either hyperthyroidism or ophthalmopathy (not recorded which). The CDR3 DNA reads as TGTGCCACCAGTGATTCCGGACACAAGCGGGGGCATTACGAGCAGTACTTC. Its protein is CATSDSGHKRGHYEQYF.